These 4 T cell receptor beta chains came from one sample sequenced in a study of T cell responses to AZD1222 COVID-19 vaccine. The data were produced by immunoSEQ multiplex PCR, yet TCRdb's version contains in-frame clones alone and is incomplete. The data hold about 170,000 clones, with 85% to 90% observed a single time. This material consisted of peripheral blood, taken on day 0 of AZD1222 vaccination. The receptors come from an adult in good health.

This chain joins TRBV11-2 and TRBJ1-2; tentative D call: TRBD1 (5 bases). CDR1 and CDR2 (germline): SGHAT, FQNNGV. V was pared by 2 bases and J by 4 bases, with 11 bases between. The CDR3 consists of 14 residues. The DNA for the CDR3 is TGTGCCAGCAGCTTAAATCGGGGGACCTATGGCTACACCTTC. This gives the protein CASSLNRGTYGYTF.

V gene TRBV19 combines with J gene TRBJ2-5; a weak D match, TRBD1 (5 bases). The V gene's germline CDR1 is LNHDA and CDR2 SQIVND (reference sequence). Between the trimmed V and J ends, which lost 8 bases and 4 bases, there was a span of 8 bases. CDR3 length: 11 residues. The CDR3 loop is CASGALETQYF. In nucleotides, the CDR3 is TGTGCCAGTGGGGCCTTAGAGACCCAGTACTTC.

The chain combines TRBV28 with TRBJ2-7; 7 bases fit TRBD1. Looked up from germline, CDR1 is MDHEN and CDR2 is SYDVKM. The length of the CDR3 is 16 residues. Trimming removed 3 bases from V and 0 bases from J; junction bases left unmatched: 8. The CDR3 sequence: CASSLALDRLSYEQYF. The CDR3 nucleotides are TGTGCCAGCAGTTTGGCCTTGGACAGGCTCTCCTACGAGCAGTACTTC. Full variable domain (outside the CDR3, taken from reference TRBV28 and TRBJ2-7): DVKVTQSSRYLVKRTGEKVFLECVQDMDHENMFWYRQDPGLGLRLIYFSYDVKMKEKGDIPEGYSVSREKKERFSLILESASTNQTSMYLCASSLALDRLSYEQYFGPGTRLTVT.

V gene TRBV24-1 combines with J gene TRBJ2-5; TRBD2 might be the D (5 bases). The germline V gene encodes CDR1 KGHDR and CDR2 SFDVKD. Deletions cut 5 bases from V and 7 bases from J, with 19 bases between. The CDR3 covers 15 residues. This CDR3 is CATSGVAGAAGTQYF. The DNA for the CDR3 is TGTGCCACCAGTGGCGTGGCGGGTGCCGCCGGGACCCAGTACTTC.